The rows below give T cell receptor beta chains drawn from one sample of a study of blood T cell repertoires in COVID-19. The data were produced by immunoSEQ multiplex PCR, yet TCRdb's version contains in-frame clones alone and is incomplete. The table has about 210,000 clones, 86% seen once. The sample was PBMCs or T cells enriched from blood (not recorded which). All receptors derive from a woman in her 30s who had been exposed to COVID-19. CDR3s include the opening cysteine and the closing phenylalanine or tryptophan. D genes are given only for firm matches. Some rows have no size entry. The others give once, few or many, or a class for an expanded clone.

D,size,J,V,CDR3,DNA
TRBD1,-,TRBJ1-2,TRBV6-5,CASSRGTADYGYTF,TGTGCCAGCAGTCGCGGGACAGCAGACTATGGCTACACCTTC
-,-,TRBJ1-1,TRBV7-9,CASSPGLMNTEAFF,TGTGCCAGCAGCCCGGGACTCATGAACACTGAAGCTTTCTTT
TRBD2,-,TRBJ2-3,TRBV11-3,CASSLGLAGRLDTQYF,TGTGCCAGCAGCTTAGGACTAGCGGGGCGACTAGATACGCAGTATTTT
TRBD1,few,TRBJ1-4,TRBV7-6,CASSPGTGAEKLFF,TGTGCCAGCAGCCCCGGGACAGGGGCTGAAAAACTGTTTTTT
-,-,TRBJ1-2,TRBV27,CASSLSRAGTDGYTF,TGTGCCAGCAGTTTATCGAGGGCGGGCACGGATGGCTACACCTTC
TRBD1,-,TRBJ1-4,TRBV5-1,CASSQGPGQGDEKLFF,TGCGCCAGCAGCCAAGGACCGGGACAGGGGGATGAAAAACTGTTTTTT
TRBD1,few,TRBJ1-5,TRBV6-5,CASLQGQGNNQPQHF,TGTGCCAGCCTACAGGGGCAGGGGAACAATCAGCCCCAGCATTTT
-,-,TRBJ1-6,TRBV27,CASSLRRGPSSYNSPLHF,TGTGCCAGCAGTTTAAGGAGGGGACCCAGCTCCTATAATTCACCCCTCCACTTT
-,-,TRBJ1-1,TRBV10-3,CAISLLREGGAEAFF,TGTGCCATCAGTCTGCTCAGGGAGGGTGGCGCTGAAGCTTTCTTT
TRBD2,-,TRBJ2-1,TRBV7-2,CASSSPGLAGGRSNEQFF,TGTGCCAGCAGCTCACCCGGACTAGCGGGGGGGCGCAGCAATGAGCAGTTCTTC
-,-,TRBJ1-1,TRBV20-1,CSAPTNTEAFF,TGCAGTGCTCCTACGAACACTGAAGCTTTCTTT
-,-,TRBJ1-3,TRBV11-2,CASSFPLGEGNTIYF,TGTGCCAGCAGCTTCCCTTTAGGAGAGGGAAACACCATATATTTT
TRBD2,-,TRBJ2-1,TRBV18,CASSPLGGGIGNEQFF,TGTGCCAGCTCACCACTGGGCGGGGGAATAGGGAATGAGCAGTTCTTC
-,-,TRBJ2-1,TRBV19,CASRGAGRYNEQFF,TGTGCCAGTCGGGGGGCAGGGCGGTACAATGAGCAGTTCTTC
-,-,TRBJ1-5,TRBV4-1,CASSPDSMSNQPQHF,TGCGCCAGCAGCCCGGACAGTATGAGCAATCAGCCCCAGCATTTT
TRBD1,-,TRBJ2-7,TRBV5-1,CASSSTGDSQQYF,TGCGCCAGCAGCTCGACAGGGGACTCGCAGCAGTACTTC
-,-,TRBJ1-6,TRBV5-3,CARSLVIGDIDPSSYNSPLHF,TGTGCCAGAAGCTTGGTGATAGGGGACATCGACCCGAGCTCCTATAATTCACCCCTCCACTTT
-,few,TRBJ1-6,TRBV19,CASSIAGKNNSPLHF,TGTGCCAGTAGTATAGCAGGGAAGAATAATTCACCCCTCCACTTT
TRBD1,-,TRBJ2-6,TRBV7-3,CASSSLTGAGANVLTF,TGTGCCAGCAGCTCCTTGACAGGGGCCGGGGCCAACGTCCTGACTTTC
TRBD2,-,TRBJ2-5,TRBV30,CARSGLAGQETQYF,TGTGCCAGATCAGGACTAGCGGGACAAGAGACCCAGTACTTC
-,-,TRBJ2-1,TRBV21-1,CASSKEVPLAGGPDEQFF,TGTGCCAGCAGCAAAGAAGTCCCACTAGCGGGGGGGCCAGATGAGCAGTTCTTC
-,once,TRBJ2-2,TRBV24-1,CATSNARGVSGELFF,TGTGCCACCAGTAACGCAAGGGGCGTCTCCGGGGAGCTGTTTTTT
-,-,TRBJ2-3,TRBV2,CASRPTTNTDTQYF,TGTGCCAGCAGGCCTACTACAAACACAGATACGCAGTATTTT
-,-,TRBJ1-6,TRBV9,CASSVDRYNSPLHF,TGTGCCAGCAGCGTAGACAGATATAATTCACCCCTCCACTTT
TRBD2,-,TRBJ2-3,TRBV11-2,CASSYSGGASTDTQYF,TGTGCCAGCAGTTATAGCGGGGGGGCCAGTACAGATACGCAGTATTTT
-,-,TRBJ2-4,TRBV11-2,CASSSLGGDIQYF,TGTGCCAGCAGCTCCCTAGGCGGGGACATTCAGTACTTC
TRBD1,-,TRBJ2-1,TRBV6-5,CASSYSTGGGYNEQFF,TGTGCCAGCAGTTACTCGACAGGGGGAGGCTACAATGAGCAGTTCTTC
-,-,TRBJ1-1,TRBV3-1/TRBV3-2,CASSQDIGVLNTEAFF,TGTGCCAGCAGCCAAGATATAGGGGTCCTGAACACTGAAGCTTTCTTT